These 4 T cell receptor beta chains were all obtained from the same sample, sequenced in a study of identical twins. TCRdb processed the 5' RACE reads anew with MiXCR; each CDR3 protein has one entry. The sample records 1.5 million to 2 million distinct CDR3 sequences, about 30% being singletons. Sequenced input: cord blood. Receptor source: a newborn girl in good health.

The chain combines TRBV6-1 with TRBJ1-1, with D hard to call. The CDR3 has 13 residues. Germline V gene lookup returns CDR1 MNHNS and CDR2 SASEGT. V was pared by 7 bases and J by 0 bases, with 9 bases between. CDR3: CASTQELNTEAFF. DNA for the CDR3: TGTGCCAGCACCCAGGAATTGAACACTGAAGCTTTCTTT.

This clonotype was observed a few times. The rearrangement links TRBV7-9 to TRBJ1-2, with 8 bases aligning to TRBD1. This CDR3 comprises 14 residues. The V segment lost 5 bases and the J segment 7 bases; nucleotides outside the gene matches: 9. Germline V gives CDR1 SEHNR, CDR2 FQNEAQ (reference sequence). CDR3 DNA: TGTGCCAGCAGCAACGGACAGGGCCTAAGTGGCTACACCTTC. As protein: CASSNGQGLSGYTF.

The CDR3 loop reads CASRREFTGELFF. In DNA form, the CDR3 reads TGTGCCAGCAGGCGGGAGTTCACCGGGGAGCTGTTTTTT. The chain has TRBV7-2 and TRBJ2-2; the match to TRBD2 covers 7 bases. V lost 6 bases, J lost 4 bases, and 2 bases stayed unmatched. Germline CDR1 reads SGHTA; CDR2 reads FQGNSA. The CDR3 is 13 amino acids.

In DNA, the CDR3 is TGTGCCAGCAGCCAGGACCCTGGGGCGGTAGCCAAAAACATTCAGTACTTC. It specifies CASSQDPGAVAKNIQYF. This sequence joins TRBV4-2 and TRBJ2-4; tentative D call: TRBD1 (5 bases). CDR1 and CDR2 (germline): LGHNA, YNFKEQ. The CDR3 has 17 residues. The V end lost 3 bases, the J end lost 0 bases, and 15 bases lay between the germline ends.